Listed here are 32 T cell receptor beta chains from one sample, sequenced in a study of blood T cells in healthy people across ages. The second PCR ran about 6 to 12 cycles with a sample-barcoded 5' primer and J-beta primers. TCRdb analysed the 5' RACE reads with MiXCR anew, one entry per CDR3 protein. Of hundreds of thousands of distinct CDR3 sequences in the sample, around a quarter are singletons; the top ten hold 3% to 4%. The data were also submitted as part of a second study, on T cells of mothers and their children.

The sample comprised blood. All receptors come from a boy between 2 and 10 years old in good health.

This clonotype came up a few times. The chain carries TRBV20-1 and TRBJ2-7; D perhaps matches TRBD2 (6 bases). This CDR3 has 12 amino acids. Germline V lookup: CDR1 DFQATT, CDR2 SNEGSKA (reference sequence). Trimming removed 2 bases from V and 5 bases from J, with 10 bases in between. In DNA form, the CDR3 reads TGCAGTGCTAGAAGGGCTAGCGACGAGCAGTACTTC. This codes for CSARRASDEQYF.

This chain joins TRBV29-1 and TRBJ1-1; maybe TRBD1 (6 bases). This CDR3 is built from 10 residues. Trimming removed 6 bases from V and 8 bases from J, with 10 bases in between. The germline gives CDR1 SQVTM, CDR2 ANQGSEA. CDR3 sequence reads: CSVVRGEAFF. The DNA for the CDR3 is TGCAGCGTAGTCAGGGGAGAAGCTTTCTTT.

This clonotype was counted between two and nine times. This chain connects TRBV12-3 or TRBV12-4 to TRBJ2-5; either TRBD1 or TRBD2 may supply D (5 bases each). The CDR3 is made up of 15 amino acids. V lost 3 bases to trimming and J lost 2 bases, with 13 bases between them. In DNA, the CDR3 is TGTGCCAGCAGTTTTTGGGGGACCTTACAAGAGACCCAGTACTTC. It specifies CASSFWGTLQETQYF.

This clonotype was detected only a few times. This rearrangement joins TRBV6-2 or TRBV6-3 to TRBJ2-1; no definite D call. CDR3 length: 11 amino acids. CDR1 and CDR2 from the germline V gene are MNHEY and SVGEGT. V dropped 2 bases and J dropped 12 bases, with 8 bases sitting between them. As DNA, the CDR3 is TGTGCCAGCAGTTACGGTATTTGGCAGTTCTTC. This encodes CASSYGIWQFF.

This clonotype has more than one count but fewer than ten. CDR3 DNA sequence: TGTGCCAGTAGTATACCTAGCGGGGGCTACAATGAGCAGTTCTTC. Translating it yields CASSIPSGGYNEQFF. The chain couples TRBV19 to TRBJ2-1; TRBD2 matches 10 bases. Germline V lookup: CDR1 LNHDA, CDR2 SQIVND (reference sequence). The V gene end was trimmed by 2 bases and the J gene end by 3 bases; junction bases not matched to a gene: 1. This CDR3 is built from 15 residues.

The sample holds a few counts of this clonotype. The chain links TRBV7-9 to TRBJ2-1; possible D gene TRBD2, 5 bases. The CDR3 covers 13 residues. Trimming took 5 bases from V and 8 from J, leaving 13 bases between them. CDR1 is SEHNR, CDR2 FQNEAQ, per germline (reference sequence). The CDR3 sequence is CASSHLGEYEQFF. CDR3 bases: TGTGCCAGCAGCCACCTCGGGGAGTATGAGCAGTTCTTC. Full variable domain (remainder filled in from reference TRBV7-9 and TRBJ2-1): DTGVSQNPRHKITKRGQNVTFRCDPISEHNRLYWYRQTLGQGPEFLTYFQNEAQLEKSRLLSDRFSAERPKGSFSTLEIQRTEQGDSAMYLCASSHLGEYEQFFGPGTRLTVL.

This rearrangement joins TRBV6-1 to TRBJ2-3; 7 nucleotides line up with TRBD2. Germline V gene lookup returns CDR1 MNHNS and CDR2 SASEGT. The length of the CDR3 is 15 residues. V dropped 2 bases and J dropped 6; count of bases not matched to a gene: 8. The CDR3 sequence is CASSESAGESDTQYF. CDR3 DNA sequence: TGTGCCAGCAGTGAATCTGCGGGAGAAAGTGATACGCAGTATTTT.

This chain uses TRBV2 with TRBJ1-2; 9 bases map to TRBD1. CDR1 is SNHLY, CDR2 FYNNEI, per germline. Trimming took 2 bases from V and 8 from J; bases not matched to a gene: 6. The CDR3 totals 14 residues. Written as DNA, the CDR3 is TGTGCCAGCAGTGAAACGGGACAGGGTGGAGGCTACACCTTC. Amino acid sequence: CASSETGQGGGYTF.

CDR3 sequence: CASSLRPGDPRSYNSPLHF. The CDR3 nucleotides are TGTGCCAGCAGCTTGAGACCAGGGGACCCCCGCTCCTATAATTCACCCCTCCACTTT. The V gene is TRBV5-6, the J gene TRBJ1-6, with a possible D match to TRBD1 (6 bases). V was trimmed by 1 base and J by 0 bases, leaving 17 bases between them. Germline CDR1 is SGHDT and CDR2 is YYEEEE. The CDR3 spans 19 residues.

The chain is built from TRBV15 and TRBJ2-7; tentatively, D is TRBD1 (8 bases). The germline V and J ends were trimmed by 2 bases and 2 bases, with 13 bases remaining between them. This CDR3 is 15 amino acids long. Germline V gene data show CDR1 as LNHNV and CDR2 as YYDKDF (reference sequence). Here the CDR3 reads CATSRNTGGAYEQYF. CDR3 coding DNA: TGTGCCACCAGCAGAAACACAGGGGGGGCCTACGAGCAGTACTTC.

J is TRBJ2-5 and V is TRBV7-2, with D maybe TRBD2 (6 bases). Looked up from germline, CDR1 is SGHTA and CDR2 is FQGNSA. Deletions cut 3 bases from V and 5 bases from J, with 16 bases between. The CDR3 length is 15 residues. The CDR3 DNA sequence: TGTGCCAGCAGCTTGGGCGGGGAGGCCAGGGAGACCCAGTACTTC. Encoded protein: CASSLGGEARETQYF.

J is TRBJ2-7 and V is TRBV20-1, with D unresolved. CDR1 and CDR2 (germline): DFQATT, SNEGSKA (reference sequence). Trimming pared 6 bases from V and 2 bases from J, leaving 17 bases between. The CDR3 spans 14 residues. DNA of the CDR3: TGCAGTGCCTCACCTCTCCGAGGTCCCTACGAGCAGTACTTC. It translates to CSASPLRGPYEQYF.

The genes are TRBV7-2 and TRBJ2-1; D is undetermined. Looked up from germline, CDR1 is SGHTA and CDR2 is FQGNSA. Deletions cut 1 base from V and 9 bases from J, with 16 bases between. This CDR3 spans 15 amino acids. The CDR3: CASSLVSEFSSEQFF. The CDR3 DNA reads TGTGCCAGCAGCTTAGTAAGCGAGTTCAGCAGTGAGCAGTTCTTC. Based on the CDR3 plus reference TRBV7-2 and TRBJ2-1, the full variable domain is GAGVSQSPSNKVTEKGKDVELRCDPISGHTALYWYRQSLGQGLEFLIYFQGNSAPDKSGLPSDRFSAERTGGSVSTLTIQRTQQEDSAVYLCASSLVSEFSSEQFFGPGTRLTVL.

The chain joins TRBV6-1 to TRBJ2-5, with 8 bases that match TRBD2. CDR1 and CDR2 (germline): MNHNS, SASEGT. Losses at the gene ends were 4 bases for V and 13 bases for J; bases not matched to a gene: 17. CDR3 length: 15 amino acids. DNA for the CDR3: TGTGCCAGCAGTGCCCAAGGACTAGCTATGAAGAGCCGGTACTTC. This translates into CASSAQGLAMKSRYF.

In its sample, this clonotype was seen a few times. DNA for the CDR3: TGTGCCAGCAGTTTCCGGGGAGATACGCAGTATTTT. Its protein is CASSFRGDTQYF. This chain uses TRBV12-3 or TRBV12-4 with TRBJ2-3, with TRBD2 as a possible D gene (5 bases). Trimming pared 3 bases from V and 5 bases from J, leaving 6 bases between. CDR3 size: 12 residues.

This clonotype was picked up a small number of times. The V gene is TRBV29-1, the J gene TRBJ1-1, with D perhaps TRBD1 (5 bases). CDR1 and CDR2 from the germline V gene are SQVTM and ANQGSEA. The CDR3 length is 11 residues. Trimming pared 5 bases from V and 5 bases from J, leaving 9 bases between. CDR3 in amino acids: CSVSGVTEAFF. The CDR3 nucleotides are TGCAGCGTTTCGGGGGTTACTGAAGCTTTCTTT.

The chain recombines TRBV11-2 with TRBJ2-3, with D unclear. Germline V CDR1 and CDR2: SGHAT, FQNNGV. Trimming took off 5 bases at V and 4 bases at J, with 7 bases between the two ends. The CDR3 sequence is 12 residues long. The CDR3 protein is CASSVDADTQYF. The DNA for the CDR3 is TGTGCCAGCAGCGTGGACGCAGATACGCAGTATTTT.

This rearrangement joins TRBV5-5 to TRBJ2-7; D gene unclear. Trimming removed 2 bases at V and 2 bases at J, with 11 bases between. This CDR3 contains 14 residues. The germline CDR1 and CDR2 sequences are SGHKS and YYEKEE (reference sequence). Written as DNA, the CDR3 is TGTGCCAGCAGCTTAGGGCCGAAAGCCTACGAGCAGTACTTC. It is translated as CASSLGPKAYEQYF.

This clonotype was found once. The rearrangement links TRBV2 to TRBJ2-5, with D perhaps being TRBD1 or TRBD2 (5 bases each). CDR1 and CDR2 from the germline V gene are SNHLY and FYNNEI. This CDR3 has 13 amino acids. Trimming shortened V by 7 bases and J by 2 bases, and 11 bases separated the two germline ends. The CDR3, as DNA: TGTGCCAGCACTGAGGGACCGCAAGAGACCCAGTACTTC. Amino acid sequence: CASTEGPQETQYF.

This clonotype was recorded a few times. V is TRBV7-6 and J is TRBJ1-4; D gene unclear. Trimming took off 1 base at V and 8 bases at J, with 11 bases between the two ends. Germline-derived CDR1 and CDR2 are SGHVS and FNYEAQ. This CDR3 has 14 amino acids. The CDR3: CASSLGVKQEKLFF. CDR3 DNA: TGTGCCAGCAGCTTAGGGGTGAAACAGGAAAAACTGTTTTTT.

This sequence joins TRBV9 and TRBJ2-5; either TRBD1 or TRBD2 may supply D (5 bases each). Gene TRBJ2-7 matches the end of the DNA better, so the J call may be wrong. This CDR3 is built from 13 residues. Germline CDR1 is SGDLS and CDR2 is YYNGEE. The CDR3 DNA reads as TGTGCCAGCAGCGTAGGAGGGGCCGACGAGCAGTACTTC. Protein: CASSVGGADEQYF.

In this sample, this clonotype turned up many times. V gene TRBV15 combines with J gene TRBJ2-1; D possibly corresponds to TRBD1 (6 bases). The germline V gene has CDR1 LNHNV and CDR2 YYDKDF (reference sequence). V lost 0 bases, J lost 3 bases, and 9 bases lay in between. This CDR3 has 15 amino acids. CDR3 loop: CATSREDSGYNEQFF. The CDR3 DNA reads as TGTGCCACCAGCAGAGAGGACAGTGGCTACAATGAGCAGTTCTTC.

This clonotype came up a few times. V is TRBV4-1 and J is TRBJ2-3; 7 bases fit TRBD2. This CDR3 comprises 16 residues. V shed 1 base and J 1 base; nucleotides not matched to a gene: 5. Germline V gene lookup returns CDR1 MGHRA and CDR2 YSYEKL. The CDR3 region is CASSQVTGGGTDTQYF. The CDR3 DNA reads as TGCGCCAGCAGCCAAGTGACGGGAGGTGGCACAGATACGCAGTATTTT.

This clonotype was seen more than once but under ten times. The rearrangement joins TRBV20-1 to TRBJ2-4; TRBD2 might be the D (5 bases). V shed 0 bases and J shed 1 base, with 16 bases lying between them. Germline V gives CDR1 DFQATT, CDR2 SNEGSKA (reference sequence). The CDR3 spans 17 residues. CDR3 residues: CSARDSGRWPAKNIQYF. DNA of the CDR3: TGCAGTGCTAGAGATTCGGGAAGGTGGCCTGCCAAAAACATTCAGTACTTC.

The chain couples TRBV10-3 to TRBJ2-5, with D perhaps matching TRBD1 (6 bases). The tail of the sequence fits TRBJ2-7 better, so the J call may be wrong. Looked up from germline, CDR1 is ENHRY and CDR2 is SYGVKD. This CDR3 has 14 amino acids. The CDR3 bases are TGTGCCATCAGTGATTCCGACAGGAGGTACGAGCAGTACTTC. Translated: CAISDSDRRYEQYF.

V is TRBV6-2 or TRBV6-3 and J is TRBJ2-7; 12 bases are shared with TRBD2. J lost 8 bases, V lost 6 bases, and 8 bases had no gene match. The CDR3 is 14 residues long. Germline CDR1 MNHEY, CDR2 SVGEGT. The DNA of the CDR3 is TGTGCCAGCAGCGCCGGACTAGCGGGGTCTCAGCAGTACTTC. It yields the protein CASSAGLAGSQQYF.

The chain is built from TRBV2 and TRBJ2-2, with D perhaps matching TRBD1 (6 bases). Trimming stripped 9 bases from V and 6 bases from J, with 14 bases between. Per germline, CDR1 SNHLY and CDR2 FYNNEI. CDR3 length equals 13 residues. The CDR3 nucleotides read TGTGCCAGTAAACCACAGGGCCCCGGGGAGCTGTTTTTT. The encoded protein is CASKPQGPGELFF.

The V call is TRBV2, the J call TRBJ1-1, with D tentatively TRBD1 (6 bases). Germline CDR1 and CDR2: SNHLY and FYNNEI. This CDR3 is 12 amino acids long. V was shortened by 4 bases and J by 11 bases, with 14 bases between the two germline ends. CDR3 DNA: TGTGCCAGCAGTGGAAGAGGGGGGGCGGCTTTCTTT. Its translation is CASSGRGGAAFF.

The chain has TRBV5-1 and TRBJ2-4, with 8 bases fitting TRBD2. CDR1 and CDR2 (germline): SGHRS, YFSETQ. This CDR3 has 16 amino acids. V shed 2 bases and J 0 bases; nucleotides not matched to a gene: 4. CDR3 sequence (DNA): TGCGCCAGCAGCTTAATTAGCGGGGCAGCCAAAAACATTCAGTACTTC. Encoded protein: CASSLISGAAKNIQYF.

The J gene is TRBJ2-7, the V gene TRBV6-5, with 9 bases fitting TRBD1. Trimming took 6 bases from V and 4 from J; bases not matched to a gene: 10. Germline CDR1 MNHEY, CDR2 SVGAGI. The length of the CDR3 is 15 residues. CDR3 residues: CASRGPGQGGYEQYF. The CDR3 bases are TGTGCCAGCAGGGGACCGGGACAGGGAGGGTACGAGCAGTACTTC.

This chain uses TRBV27 with TRBJ2-1; TRBD1 might be the D (6 bases). V shed 2 bases and J shed 0 bases, with 11 bases lying between them. CDR1 and CDR2 from the germline V gene are MNHEY and SMNVEV (reference sequence). This CDR3 region has 16 residues. The CDR3 is CASSLDQGSSYNEQFF. As DNA, the CDR3 is TGTGCCAGCAGTTTAGATCAGGGGAGCTCCTACAATGAGCAGTTCTTC.

This clonotype was counted ten times or more. The rearrangement joins TRBV6-1 to TRBJ2-3; D tentatively reads TRBD1 or TRBD2 (6 bases each). V was shortened by 4 bases and J by 6 bases, with 17 bases between the two germline ends. CDR1 is MNHNS, CDR2 SASEGT, per germline. This CDR3 contains 15 residues. The CDR3 protein is CASSVGGTQPDTQYF. The DNA for the CDR3 is TGTGCCAGCAGTGTTGGCGGGACACAGCCGGATACGCAGTATTTT.